Shown below are 16 T cell receptor beta chains from a single sample sequenced in a study of response to subunit inactivated influenza vaccine. TCRdb re-called the RT-PCR reads through MiXCR, storing one row per CDR3 protein. The sample holds 500,000 to 550,000 distinct CDR3 sequences, 20% to 25% seen once. This sample was shared with a second study, whose subject was T cells expressing NK-cell markers. That study adds: Template switching by 5'RACE with UMIs generated the TCR beta cDNA.

Material: CD4+ T cells sorted from PBMCs, obtained roughly 12 days after vaccination. The origin of the receptors is a man aged 50 to 60 who received an inactivated influenza vaccine.

The rearrangement links TRBV19 to TRBJ1-1, with D hard to call. Looked up from germline, CDR1 is LNHDA and CDR2 is SQIVND (reference sequence). The CDR3 has 14 residues. Trimming pared 3 bases from V and 1 base from J, leaving 9 bases between. CDR3 in DNA: TGTGCCAGTAGTATTCAGAATGCGAACACTGAAGCTTTCTTT. It yields the protein CASSIQNANTEAFF.

Only a few counts were recorded for this clonotype. V is TRBV24-1 and J is TRBJ2-7; 8 bases are shared with TRBD1. V trimming: 2 bases; J trimming: 6 bases; junction bases outside the gene matches: 8. CDR3 length: 15 amino acids. Germline V gives CDR1 KGHDR, CDR2 SFDVKD. The DNA for the CDR3 is TGTGCCACCAGTGATTCTGGGACAGGATCTCTCGAGCAGTACTTC. Translated: CATSDSGTGSLEQYF.

The J gene is TRBJ2-2, the V gene TRBV11-1, with 14 bases aligning to TRBD2. The CDR3 has 19 amino acids. Losses at the gene ends were 5 bases for V and 0 bases for J; bases not matched to a gene: 8. Germline CDR1 reads SGHAT; CDR2 reads FQDESV (reference sequence). The CDR3 spells CASSPYTGLAGANTGELFF. CDR3 DNA sequence: TGTGCCAGCAGCCCGTATACGGGACTAGCGGGAGCGAACACCGGGGAGCTGTTTTTT.

V usage is TRBV6-5 and J usage is TRBJ2-5; D perhaps matches TRBD2 (5 bases). The CDR3 is made up of 13 amino acids. The germline V gene encodes CDR1 MNHEY and CDR2 SVGAGI. Trimming took 4 bases from V and 5 from J, leaving 11 bases between them. CDR3 in amino acids: CASSFPGSETQYF. The CDR3 DNA sequence: TGTGCCAGCAGTTTCCCGGGATCCGAGACCCAGTACTTC.

This clonotype was detected a few times. The genes are TRBV19 and TRBJ2-7, with D unclear. Per germline, CDR1 LNHDA and CDR2 SQIVND (reference sequence). This CDR3 is built from 13 residues. V was trimmed by 3 bases and J by 2 bases, leaving 8 bases between them. The CDR3 region has the DNA TGTGCCAGTAGTATCAACGGAGCCTACGAGCAGTACTTC. Translation gives CASSINGAYEQYF.

The rearrangement uses TRBV5-1 and TRBJ2-2; D unclear. Germline lookup yields CDR1 SGHRS and CDR2 YFSETQ. The CDR3 is 15 amino acids. Trimming removed 4 bases at V and 6 bases at J, with 16 bases between. DNA of the CDR3: TGCGCCAGCAGCATTGACTCAAACTTGTCCGGGGAGCTGTTTTTT. Translating it yields CASSIDSNLSGELFF. Full variable domain (rest looked up from reference TRBV5-1 and TRBJ2-2): KAGVTQTPRYLIKTRGQQVTLSCSPISGHRSVSWYQQTPGQGLQFLFEYFSETQRNKGNFPGRFSGRQFSNSRSEMNVSTLELGDSALYLCASSIDSNLSGELFFGEGSRLTVL.

This clonotype occurred a few times. The genes are TRBV5-1 and TRBJ1-1, with a possible D match to TRBD1 (5 bases). The CDR3 has 15 residues. Trimming removed 1 base at V and 2 bases at J, with 12 bases between. Per germline, CDR1 SGHRS and CDR2 YFSETQ. CDR3 region: CASSLKGDANTEAFF. CDR3 nucleotide sequence: TGCGCCAGCAGCTTGAAAGGGGACGCCAACACTGAAGCTTTCTTT.

The genes are TRBV7-2 and TRBJ1-5; unclear D gene. Germline lookup yields CDR1 SGHTA and CDR2 FQGNSA. The CDR3 has 12 residues. V was cut by 1 base and J by 6 bases, with 4 bases left in between. CDR3: CASSLDRQPQHF. Written as DNA, the CDR3 is TGTGCCAGCAGCTTAGATCGTCAGCCCCAGCATTTT. Full variable domain (outside the CDR3, taken from reference TRBV7-2 and TRBJ1-5): GAGVSQSPSNKVTEKGKDVELRCDPISGHTALYWYRQSLGQGLEFLIYFQGNSAPDKSGLPSDRFSAERTGGSVSTLTIQRTQQEDSAVYLCASSLDRQPQHFGDGTRLSIL.

The sample holds a few counts of this clonotype. The CDR3 nucleotides read TGTGCCAGCAGCCAAGCTTCCGGTAGGGCCTACGAGCAGTACTTC. Translation gives CASSQASGRAYEQYF. The chain employs TRBV14 and TRBJ2-7; no clear D. The length of the CDR3 is 15 residues. CDR1 and CDR2 from the germline V gene are SGHDN and FVKESK. V lost 1 base to trimming and J lost 2 bases, with 12 bases between them.

V gene TRBV6-2 or TRBV6-3 combines with J gene TRBJ2-3; D might be TRBD1 (5 bases). Germline V lookup: CDR1 MNHEY, CDR2 SVGEGT. The CDR3 is made up of 15 amino acids. Trimming removed 3 bases at V and 7 bases at J, with 17 bases between. CDR3 in amino acids: CASSYVGAQSNTQYF. In nucleotides, the CDR3 is TGTGCCAGCAGTTATGTTGGGGCACAGTCAAATACGCAGTATTTT.

CDR3 sequence (DNA): TGTGCCAGCTCGGCCGGTGGCGGGGAGCTGTTTTTT. Translating it yields CASSAGGGELFF. V and J are TRBV7-9 and TRBJ2-2; D not certain. The CDR3 is made up of 12 amino acids. Germline CDR1 reads SEHNR; CDR2 reads FQNEAQ (reference sequence). With 8 bases removed from V and 7 bases from J, the gap between germline ends came to 11 bases.

This clonotype was observed a few times. An end of the junction does not agree with germline; a read error may underlie this. The rearrangement uses TRBV10-3 and TRBJ2-7, with D possibly TRBD2 on 6 matching bases. From germline, CDR1 is ENHRY and CDR2 SYGVKD. CDR3 size: 11 residues. The CDR3 sequence is CATAAGRSLDF. The CDR3 DNA follows: TGTGCCACCGCGGCGGGACGAAGCCTCGACTTC.

The rearrangement uses TRBV2 and TRBJ1-1; D is undetermined. The CDR3 contains 12 residues. V was pared by 7 bases and J by 1 base, with 7 bases between. Germline V gene sequence: CDR1 SNHLY, CDR2 FYNNEI. The CDR3 nucleotides read TGTGCCAGCAAGAGGACGAACACTGAAGCTTTCTTT. Its protein product is CASKRTNTEAFF. The variable domain in full, completed from reference TRBV2 and TRBJ1-1, reads EPEVTQTPSHQVTQMGQEVILRCVPISNHLYFYWYRQILGQKVEFLVSFYNNEISEKSEIFDDQFSVERPDGSNFTLKIRSTKLEDSAMYFCASKRTNTEAFFGQGTRLTVV.

This clonotype has only a few counts. The V call is TRBV5-1, the J call TRBJ2-5; 9 bases align to TRBD2. Looked up from germline, CDR1 is SGHRS and CDR2 is YFSETQ. V dropped 2 bases and J dropped 1; count of bases not matched to a gene: 9. The CDR3 is 17 residues long. Here the CDR3 reads CASSFGVQREAQETQYF. Written as DNA, the CDR3 is TGCGCCAGCAGCTTCGGGGTACAGCGGGAGGCCCAAGAGACCCAGTACTTC. Combining the CDR3 with reference TRBV5-1 and TRBJ2-5 gives the whole variable domain KAGVTQTPRYLIKTRGQQVTLSCSPISGHRSVSWYQQTPGQGLQFLFEYFSETQRNKGNFPGRFSGRQFSNSRSEMNVSTLELGDSALYLCASSFGVQREAQETQYFGPGTRLLVL.

The sample holds a few counts of this clonotype. The chain is built from TRBV5-6 and TRBJ2-3; a weak D match, TRBD2 (6 bases). V was trimmed by 0 bases and J by 4 bases, leaving 18 bases between them. Germline CDR1 reads SGHDT; CDR2 reads YYEEEE. This CDR3 contains 17 residues. The CDR3 loop reads CASSLARLGYSPDTQYF. Here the CDR3 DNA reads TGTGCCAGCAGCTTGGCCCGACTAGGGTATTCCCCAGATACGCAGTATTTT.

The chain is built from TRBV6-8 and TRBJ2-3; 8 nucleotides align to TRBD2. The junction had 11 bases not matched to a gene; V was cut back by 8 bases and J by 1 base. CDR3 size: 16 residues. The germline CDR1 and CDR2 sequences are MNHGY and SAAAGT. The CDR3 is CASGQERERGTDTQYF. The CDR3 bases are TGTGCCAGCGGCCAAGAGCGGGAGCGGGGCACAGATACGCAGTATTTT.